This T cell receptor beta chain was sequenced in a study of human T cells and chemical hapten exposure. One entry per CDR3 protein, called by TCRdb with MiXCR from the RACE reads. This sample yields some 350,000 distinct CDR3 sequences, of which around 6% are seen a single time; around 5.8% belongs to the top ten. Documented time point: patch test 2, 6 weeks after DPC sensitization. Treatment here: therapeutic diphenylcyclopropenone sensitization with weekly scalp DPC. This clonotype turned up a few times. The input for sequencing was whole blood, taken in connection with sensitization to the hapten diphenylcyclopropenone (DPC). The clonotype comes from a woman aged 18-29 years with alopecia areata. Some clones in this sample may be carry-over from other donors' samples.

CDR3: CSVEVEGEIWQYF. CDR3 in DNA: TGCAGCGTTGAGGTCGAAGGGGAGATATGGCAGTACTTC. V gene TRBV29-1 combines with J gene TRBJ2-7, with D perhaps given as TRBD1 or TRBD2 (5 bases each). Germline-derived CDR1 and CDR2 are SQVTM and ANQGSEA. Trimming took 3 bases from V and 9 from J, leaving 18 bases between them. The CDR3 length is 13 residues.